Sequencing of this T cell receptor (beta chain) was carried out in a study of CXCR3-negative and CXCR3-positive naive CD8 T cells (dated by TCRdb to the late 2010s). In the study overall: In total, about 150 million TRB reads were obtained, corresponding to roughly 1.5 +/- 0.3 million reads per library. TRBV-TRBJ cluster analysis included naive subsets from several donors and memory cells from 3 donors. The diversity and physicochemical repertoire analyses included ten to eleven donors pooled from two independent experiments.

Worth noting for this clonotype: Its binding antigen is unknown.

Each CD8+ T cell subset was flow-sorted in triplicate, and 250,000 to 300,000 cells per subset were placed directly into RLT lysis buffer. Naive CD8+ T cells were defined stringently as CD45RO-CCR7+CD27+CD95- to exclude memory contaminants. Standard density gradient centrifugation was used to isolate peripheral blood mononuclear cells from buffy coats. Naive CXCR3-negative and CXCR3-positive CD8+ T cells were flow-sorted on a FACSAria III. Total RNA was extracted from sorted cells using an RNeasy Mini Kit. The run used a NextSeq 550. The Human TCR Profiling Kit (MiLaboratory) was used to make UMI-labeled 5' RACE TRB cDNA libraries. cDNA synthesis used the entire amount of extracted RNA, and PCR amplification then used the entire amount of cDNA produced. Libraries were prepared in parallel using an identical number of PCR cycles. On the study's bioinformatics: With a minimum of two reads required per UMI, MIGEC and MiXCR pulled out about 50,000 +/- 10,000 unique UMI-labeled TRB cDNA molecules from each library. An average of roughly 40,000 +/- 10,000 functional in-frame TRB CDR3 nucleotide clonotypes without stop codons was found per library. After downsampling to 5000 UMI-labeled TRB molecules per sample, diversity metrics such as normalized Shannon-Wiener and Chao1 were calculated in VDJtools. VDJtools was used to calculate clonotype-size-weighted physicochemical properties of the central five CDR3 residues, namely interaction energy, strength, volume and Kidera factor 4. Based on TCRdb reprocessing of the reads, there is one entry per CDR3 protein sequence, and DNA is missing. These V and J calls originate from TCRdb's pipeline instead of the authors' own analysis. This sample's table carries about 130,000 distinct CDR3 sequences. The ten biggest clones cover nearly 0.5% of the sample.

Broader findings and caveats from the paper: TRB CDR3s from CXCR3-positive naive cells showed higher hydrophobicity (lower Kidera factor 4), lower energy, and higher strength and volume indices than CXCR3-negative naive cells. Similar TRBV-TRBJ usage was shown by naive CXCR3-negative and CXCR3-positive cells from the same donor, whereas distinct patterns were shown by memory cells. Comparably high repertoire diversity was found in both naive subsets, whereas much lower repertoire diversity was found in memory CD8+ T cells. Freshly isolated PBMCs were used for most assays because CXCR3 expression partially decreased after cryopreservation. Surface CD5, linked to self-reactivity in mice, was comparable between naive subsets; TCR interaction strength was therefore also inferred from TRB CDR3 physicochemical properties.

The germline V gene yields SGHRS for CDR1 and YFSETQ for CDR2. The CDR3 measures 19 amino acids from cysteine to phenylalanine. No DNA sequence is on record. The sequence links TRBV5-1 to TRBJ2-7; the TCRdb call, TRBD2, lacks DNA for checking. This clonotype originated in a human donor in good health. Some clones in this sample may be carry-over from other donors' samples. The material sequenced was naive CXCR3- CD8+ T cells from blood. The cell subset or site tag for this specimen amounts to: CD45RO-CCR7+CD27+CD95- naive CD8+ T cells lacking CXCR3 (TNR3-). The CDR3 region has the sequence CASSLVSSGGPVFTYEQYF.